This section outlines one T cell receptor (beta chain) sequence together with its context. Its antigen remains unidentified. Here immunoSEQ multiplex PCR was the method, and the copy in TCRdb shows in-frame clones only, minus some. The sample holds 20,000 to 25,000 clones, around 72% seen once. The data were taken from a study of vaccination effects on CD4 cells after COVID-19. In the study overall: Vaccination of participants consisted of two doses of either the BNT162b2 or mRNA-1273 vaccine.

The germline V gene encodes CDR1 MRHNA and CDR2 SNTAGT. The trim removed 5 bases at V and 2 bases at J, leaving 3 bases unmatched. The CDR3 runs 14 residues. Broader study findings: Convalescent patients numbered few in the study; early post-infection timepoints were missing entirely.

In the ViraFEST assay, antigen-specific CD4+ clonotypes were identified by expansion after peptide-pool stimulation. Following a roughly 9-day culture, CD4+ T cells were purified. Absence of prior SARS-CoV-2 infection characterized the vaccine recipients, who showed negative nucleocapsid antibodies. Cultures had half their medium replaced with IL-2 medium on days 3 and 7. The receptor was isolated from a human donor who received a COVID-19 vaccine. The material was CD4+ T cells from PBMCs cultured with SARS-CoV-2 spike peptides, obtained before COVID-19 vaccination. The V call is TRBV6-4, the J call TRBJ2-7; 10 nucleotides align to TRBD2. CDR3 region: CASSPSGGTYEQYF. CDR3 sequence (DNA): TGTGCCAGCAGTCCTAGCGGGGGAACCTACGAGCAGTACTTC.